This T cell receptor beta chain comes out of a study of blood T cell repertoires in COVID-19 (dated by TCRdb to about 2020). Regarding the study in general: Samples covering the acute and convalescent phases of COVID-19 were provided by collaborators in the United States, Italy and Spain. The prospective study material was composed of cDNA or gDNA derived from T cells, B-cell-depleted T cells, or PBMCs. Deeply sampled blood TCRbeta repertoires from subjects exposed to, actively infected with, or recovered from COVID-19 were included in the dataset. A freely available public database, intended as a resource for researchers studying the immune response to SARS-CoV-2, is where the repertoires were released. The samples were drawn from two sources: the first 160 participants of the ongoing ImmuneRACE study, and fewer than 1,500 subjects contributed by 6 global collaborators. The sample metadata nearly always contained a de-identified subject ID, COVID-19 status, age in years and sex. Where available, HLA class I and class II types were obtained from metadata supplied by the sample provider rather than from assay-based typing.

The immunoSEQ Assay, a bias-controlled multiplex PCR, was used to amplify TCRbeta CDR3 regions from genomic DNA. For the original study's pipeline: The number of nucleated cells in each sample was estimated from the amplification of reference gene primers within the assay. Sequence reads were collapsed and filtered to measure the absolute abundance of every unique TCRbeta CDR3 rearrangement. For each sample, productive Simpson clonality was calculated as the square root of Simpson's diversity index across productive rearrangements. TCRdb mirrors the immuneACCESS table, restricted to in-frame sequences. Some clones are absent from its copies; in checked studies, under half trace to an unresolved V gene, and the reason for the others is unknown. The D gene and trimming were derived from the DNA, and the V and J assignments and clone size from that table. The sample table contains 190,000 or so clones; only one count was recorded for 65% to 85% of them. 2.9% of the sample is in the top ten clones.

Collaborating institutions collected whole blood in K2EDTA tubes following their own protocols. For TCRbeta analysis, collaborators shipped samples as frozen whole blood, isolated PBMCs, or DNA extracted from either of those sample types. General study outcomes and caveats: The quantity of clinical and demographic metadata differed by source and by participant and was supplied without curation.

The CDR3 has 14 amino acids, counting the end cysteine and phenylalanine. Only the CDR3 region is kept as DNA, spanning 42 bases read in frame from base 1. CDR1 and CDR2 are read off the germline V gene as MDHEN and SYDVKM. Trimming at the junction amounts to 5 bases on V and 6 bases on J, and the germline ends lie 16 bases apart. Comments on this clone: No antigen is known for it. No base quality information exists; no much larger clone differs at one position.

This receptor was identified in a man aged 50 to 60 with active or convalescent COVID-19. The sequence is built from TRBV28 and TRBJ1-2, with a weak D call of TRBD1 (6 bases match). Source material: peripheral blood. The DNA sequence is TGTGCCAGCAGTGCGTACAGGGAACGGGATGGCTACACCTTC. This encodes CASSAYRERDGYTF.